These T cell receptor beta chains were read from a single sample in a study of T cells after yellow fever vaccination. One entry per CDR3 protein, called by TCRdb with MiXCR from the 5' RACE reads. This sample has around 310,000 distinct CDR3 sequences; 3.6% occur once, and the top ten carry around a quarter. This sample comprised PBMCs, obtained on the day of the yellow fever booster vaccination. The receptor set was obtained from a man aged 18 to 35 who received the YFV17D yellow fever vaccine. Both conserved end residues are part of each CDR3. D genes are given only for firm matches. Not all rows give a size; the values are once, few, many and, for expanded clones, a class.

TRBV3-1,TRBJ2-3,NA,NA,CASSQADGRTDTQYF,TGTGCCAGCAGCCAAGCGGACGGACGCACAGATACGCAGTATTTT
TRBV7-6,TRBJ2-7,NA,many,CASSLAGGLEQYF,TGTGCCAGCAGCTTAGCTGGGGGACTGGAGCAGTACTTC
TRBV7-9,TRBJ2-7,TRBD2,few,CASSPLWGGWEQYF,TGTGCCAGCAGCCCCCTTTGGGGAGGGTGGGAGCAGTACTTC
TRBV10-3,TRBJ2-4,TRBD1,many,CAIRGTGENIQYF,TGTGCCATCAGGGGGACAGGGGAAAACATTCAGTACTTC
TRBV27,TRBJ2-7,NA,NA,CAAAPRGAYEQYF,TGTGCCGCCGCGCCCAGGGGGGCGTACGAGCAGTACTTC
TRBV5-1,TRBJ2-3,NA,NA,CASSLSTYTDTQYF,TGCGCCAGCAGCTTGAGCACGTACACAGATACGCAGTATTTT
TRBV27,TRBJ2-3,TRBD2,many,CASSLGTSGTDTQYF,TGTGCCAGCAGTTTAGGGACTAGCGGCACAGATACGCAGTATTTT
TRBV20-1,TRBJ1-1,NA,few,CSARPPLGPNTEAFF,TGCAGTGCTAGACCCCCCCTGGGACCTAACACTGAAGCTTTCTTT
TRBV11-3,TRBJ2-5,NA,many,CASSPGNAGARKTQYF,TGTGCCAGCAGCCCCGGGAACGCCGGGGCGCGGAAGACCCAGTACTTC
TRBV12-3/TRBV12-4,TRBJ2-5,TRBD1,NA,CASSLEGRTGGPETQYF,TGTGCCAGCAGTTTAGAGGGGCGGACAGGGGGCCCAGAGACCCAGTACTTC